This T cell receptor beta chain was recovered during a study of blood T cells in healthy people across ages. Trimming took 1 base from V and 6 from J, leaving 10 bases between them. Germline CDR1 is SGHVS and CDR2 is FQNEAQ. The CDR3 sequence is 14 residues long. The second PCR ran roughly 6 to 11 cycles with a sample-barcoded 5' primer and J-beta primers. TCRdb re-analysed the 5' RACE reads in MiXCR, keeping a single row per CDR3 protein. The top ten clones hold roughly 34% of a sample with approximately 600,000 distinct CDR3 sequences, roughly 50% of them seen once. The source is a man aged 55 to 69 in good health. Sequences were obtained from blood. V is TRBV7-8 and J is TRBJ2-4; D gene uncertain. CDR3 in amino acids: CASSLGSIANIQYF. CDR3 sequence (DNA): TGTGCCAGCAGCTTAGGATCCATTGCAAACATTCAGTACTTC.